The 10 T cell receptor beta chains presented below share a single source sample, sequenced in a study of cytomegalovirus exposure and HLA in healthy donors. The PCR contained 60 Vbeta and 13 Jbeta primers. The data were produced by immunoSEQ multiplex PCR, yet TCRdb's version contains in-frame clones alone and is incomplete. The sample consists of about 130,000 clones, 70% to 85% of them appearing once. Sequencing input: PBMCs. The receptors stem from a woman aged 45-65 years in good health and CMV-seronegative.

This clone appeared a few times. The germline gene is not matched at one end of the junction; a read error may be the cause. The V call is TRBV7-9, the J call TRBJ2-7; 7 nucleotides agree with TRBD1. CDR1 and CDR2 (germline): SEHNR, FQNEAQ (reference sequence). The CDR3 spans 16 residues. DNA for the CDR3: TGTTCCAGCAGCTCTGCCGCCGGGACAGCTGAAGGCGAGCAGTACTTC. Its protein product is CSSSSAAGTAEGEQYF.

The V gene is TRBV4-3, the J gene TRBJ1-2; 7 bases line up with TRBD1. CDR3 length: 15 residues. CDR1 is LGHNA, CDR2 YSLEER, per germline. J lost 4 bases, V lost 4 bases, and 9 bases had no gene match. CDR3 in amino acids: CASSPNRGASYGYTF. CDR3 nucleotides: TGCGCCAGCAGCCCCAACAGGGGCGCGAGCTATGGCTACACCTTC.

The CDR3 DNA sequence: TGCAGCGTTGTACAGGGGTACTCTGGAAACACCATATATTTT. Translated, it gives CSVVQGYSGNTIYF. This chain connects TRBV29-1 to TRBJ1-3, with 7 bases fitting TRBD1. The V segment lost 4 bases and the J segment 0 bases; nucleotides outside the gene matches: 3. CDR1 and CDR2 from the germline V gene are SQVTM and ANQGSEA. The CDR3 is 14 residues long.

The chain recombines TRBV11-2 with TRBJ2-2, with 11 bases aligning to TRBD1. CDR3 size: 15 residues. The V gene's germline CDR1 is SGHAT and CDR2 FQNNGV. The V segment lost 5 bases and the J segment 7 bases; nucleotides outside the gene matches: 6. The CDR3 nucleotides read TGTGCCAGCAGCCCCGGGACAGGGGGGATCGGGGAGCTGTTTTTT. Translation gives CASSPGTGGIGELFF.

The J gene is TRBJ2-5, the V gene TRBV6-5, with D possibly being TRBD2 (7 bases). Trimming cost V 2 bases and J 5 bases, with 15 bases left between them. Germline-derived CDR1 and CDR2 are MNHEY and SVGAGI. The CDR3 length is 15 residues. This CDR3 reads CASSYVVEGGETQYF. The CDR3, as DNA: TGTGCCAGCAGTTACGTGGTGGAGGGGGGGGAGACCCAGTACTTC.

CDR3 bases: TGTGCCAGCAGTTTACCGGCTAGCGGAGAATACCAAGAGACCCAGTACTTC. As protein: CASSLPASGEYQETQYF. The chain is built from TRBV28 and TRBJ2-5, with 7 bases fitting TRBD2. J gave up 0 bases and V 2 bases, and 9 bases lay outside the gene matches. Looked up from germline, CDR1 is MDHEN and CDR2 is SYDVKM. The CDR3 spans 17 residues.

This clone showed up just once. A junction boundary mismatches the germline segment, possibly from a read error. The V gene is TRBV7-7, the J gene TRBJ1-2; 7 positions match TRBD1. The CDR3 has 15 amino acids. Germline assignment: CDR1 SSHAT and CDR2 FNYEAQ (reference sequence). CDR3 sequence (DNA): TGTGCTAGCAGCTTAGTTGGCAGGGGGTGCCGAGGCTACACCTTC. It specifies CASSLVGRGCRGYTF. The full variable domain, its missing parts supplied by reference TRBV7-7 and TRBJ1-2, is GAGVSQSPRYKVTKRGQDVTLRCDPISSHATLYWYQQALGQGPEFLTYFNYEAQPDKSGLPSDRFSAERPEGSISTLTIQRTEQRDSAMYRCASSLVGRGCRGYTFGSGTRLTVV.

The V and J genes are TRBV30 and TRBJ1-4; D gene unclear. The V and J ends lost 2 bases and 4 bases respectively, with 8 bases between them. The CDR3 totals 13 residues. Germline CDR1 is GTSNPN and CDR2 is SVGIG (reference sequence). CDR3 loop: CAWSMAFNEKLFF. The CDR3, as DNA: TGTGCCTGGAGTATGGCTTTTAATGAAAAACTGTTTTTT.

This chain joins TRBV7-9 and TRBJ2-3; D gene ambiguous. Deletions cut 2 bases from V and 6 bases from J, with 6 bases between. The CDR3 is 12 residues long. CDR1 is SEHNR, CDR2 FQNEAQ, per germline (reference sequence). As DNA, the CDR3 is TGTGCCAGCAGCTTACAGTCCGATACGCAGTATTTT. This codes for CASSLQSDTQYF. The full variable domain, rest sourced from reference TRBV7-9 and TRBJ2-3, is DTGVSQNPRHKITKRGQNVTFRCDPISEHNRLYWYRQTLGQGPEFLTYFQNEAQLEKSRLLSDRFSAERPKGSFSTLEIQRTEQGDSAMYLCASSLQSDTQYFGPGTRLTVL.

The chain employs TRBV2 and TRBJ2-3; TRBD2 matches 7 bases. CDR1 and CDR2 (germline): SNHLY, FYNNEI. V lost 3 bases, J lost 2 bases, and 20 bases stayed unmatched. The length of the CDR3 is 20 residues. The CDR3 reads CASSDTGEQPGTTPTDTQYF. CDR3 coding DNA: TGTGCCAGCAGTGACACAGGAGAACAACCCGGGACTACGCCCACAGATACGCAGTATTTT. Using reference TRBV2 and TRBJ2-3 for the parts outside the CDR3, the full variable domain is EPEVTQTPSHQVTQMGQEVILRCVPISNHLYFYWYRQILGQKVEFLVSFYNNEISEKSEIFDDQFSVERPDGSNFTLKIRSTKLEDSAMYFCASSDTGEQPGTTPTDTQYFGPGTRLTVL.